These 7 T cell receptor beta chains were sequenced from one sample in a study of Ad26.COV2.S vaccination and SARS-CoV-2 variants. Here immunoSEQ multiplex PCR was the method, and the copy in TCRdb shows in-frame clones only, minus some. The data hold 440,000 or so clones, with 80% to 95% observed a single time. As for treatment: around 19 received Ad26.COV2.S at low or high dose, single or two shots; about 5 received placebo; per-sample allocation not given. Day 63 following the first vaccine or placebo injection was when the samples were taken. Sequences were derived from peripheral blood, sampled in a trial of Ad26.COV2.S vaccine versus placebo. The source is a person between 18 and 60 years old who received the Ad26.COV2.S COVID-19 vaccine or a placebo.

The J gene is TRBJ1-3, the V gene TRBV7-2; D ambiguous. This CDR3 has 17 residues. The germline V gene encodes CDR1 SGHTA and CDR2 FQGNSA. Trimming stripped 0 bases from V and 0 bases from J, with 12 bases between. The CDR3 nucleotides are TGTGCCAGCAGCTTAGCGTTGGGCCGTTCCTCTGGAAACACCATATATTTT. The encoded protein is CASSLALGRSSGNTIYF.

CDR3 protein: CASSQGQGAMEQYF. CDR3 bases: TGCGCCAGCAGCCAAGGACAGGGGGCCATGGAGCAGTACTTC. The chain employs TRBV4-3 and TRBJ2-7, with TRBD1 matching 10 bases. CDR3 length: 14 residues. The germline V gene encodes CDR1 LGHNA and CDR2 YSLEER. Trimming removed 1 base from V and 7 bases from J; junction bases left unmatched: 4.

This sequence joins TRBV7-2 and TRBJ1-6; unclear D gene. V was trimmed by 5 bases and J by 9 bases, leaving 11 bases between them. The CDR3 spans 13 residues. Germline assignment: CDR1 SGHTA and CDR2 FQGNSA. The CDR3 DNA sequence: TGTGCCAGCAGCCCCCAGTCCGGTTCACCCCTCCACTTT. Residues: CASSPQSGSPLHF.

CDR3 DNA sequence: TGTGCCAGCAGCTTAGCGGGGGTCAATGAGCAGTTCTTC. Its translation: CASSLAGVNEQFF. J is TRBJ2-1 and V is TRBV7-9; D is perhaps TRBD1 or TRBD2 (5 bases each). V was cut by 0 bases and J by 6 bases, with 6 bases left in between. Per germline, CDR1 SEHNR and CDR2 FQNEAQ (reference sequence). The CDR3 consists of 13 residues.

CDR3 bases: TGTGCCAGCAGTACCTCGGGACTAGCGGGGGCCAACACCGGGGAGCTGTTTTTT. It specifies CASSTSGLAGANTGELFF. The rearrangement links TRBV28 to TRBJ2-2; 14 bases agree with TRBD2. Trimming took 5 bases from V and 2 from J; bases not matched to a gene: 7. The CDR3 covers 18 residues. Germline V gene data show CDR1 as MDHEN and CDR2 as SYDVKM.

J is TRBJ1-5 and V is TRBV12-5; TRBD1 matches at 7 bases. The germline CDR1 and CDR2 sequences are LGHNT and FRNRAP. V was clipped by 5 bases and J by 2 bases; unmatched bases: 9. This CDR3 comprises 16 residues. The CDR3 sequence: CASGGQVPDGNQPQHF. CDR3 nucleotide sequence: TGTGCTAGTGGTGGACAGGTTCCGGACGGCAATCAGCCCCAGCATTTT.

As DNA, the CDR3 is TGTGCCAGCAGCCTCTCCCCGGGGGCGACTGGGGCCAACGTCCTGACTTTC. This gives the protein CASSLSPGATGANVLTF. V and J are TRBV7-8 and TRBJ2-6; tentatively, D is TRBD1 or TRBD2 (6 bases each). Looked up from germline, CDR1 is SGHVS and CDR2 is FQNEAQ. Between the trimmed V and J ends, which lost 5 bases and 2 bases, there was a span of 16 bases. This CDR3 contains 17 residues. Filled out from reference TRBV7-8 and TRBJ2-6, the complete variable domain reads GAGVSQSPRYKVAKRGQDVALRCDPISGHVSLFWYQQALGQGPEFLTYFQNEAQLDKSGLPSDRFFAERPEGSVSTLKIQRTQQEDSAVYLCASSLSPGATGANVLTFGAGSRLTVL.